Presented here are 9 T cell receptor beta chains from one specimen sequenced in a study of T cell responses to AZD1222 COVID-19 vaccine. Some clones are missing from TCRdb's copy, which holds only in-frame ones; the method was immunoSEQ multiplex PCR. The sample records around 80,000 clones, about 88% being singletons. The specimen comprised peripheral blood, sampled on day 0 of AZD1222 vaccination. The source of these receptors is an adult in good health.

The chain combines TRBV3-1 (or the pseudogene TRBV3-2) with TRBJ2-3, with D possibly being TRBD1 or TRBD2 (5 bases each). Germline CDR1 is LGHDT and CDR2 is YNNKEL (reference sequence). The CDR3 extends over 15 amino acids. V gave up 1 base and J gave up 3 bases, with 11 bases separating them. This CDR3 reads CASSQGRGGTDTQYF. DNA of the CDR3: TGTGCCAGCAGCCAAGGAAGGGGCGGGACAGATACGCAGTATTTT.

J is TRBJ2-7 and V is TRBV6-1, with D possibly matching TRBD1 (5 bases). The V end lost 0 bases, the J end lost 7 bases, and 16 bases lay between the germline ends. This CDR3 has 15 residues. CDR1 and CDR2 from the germline V gene are MNHNS and SASEGT. The CDR3 DNA reads TGTGCCAGCAGTGAAGCGCAGGGTCCCTTGGGGGAGCAGTACTTC. It is translated as CASSEAQGPLGEQYF.

This chain connects TRBV5-4 to TRBJ1-4; D is perhaps TRBD1 (5 bases). CDR3 length: 15 amino acids. Trimming took off 1 base at V and 0 bases at J, with 7 bases between the two ends. Germline V gene data show CDR1 as SGHNT and CDR2 as YYREEE (reference sequence). The CDR3 DNA sequence: TGTGCCAGCAGCTTGCAGGGAACAACTAATGAAAAACTGTTTTTT. The encoded protein is CASSLQGTTNEKLFF.

The chain carries TRBV4-1 and TRBJ2-1; D is ambiguous. Per the germline V gene, CDR1 is MGHRA and CDR2 is YSYEKL. The CDR3 length is 12 residues. Trimming removed 1 base at V and 12 bases at J, with 10 bases between. DNA of the CDR3: TGCGCCAGCAGCCAAGTGGTGGGCCGGCAGTTCTTC. The encoded protein is CASSQVVGRQFF.

The chain combines TRBV7-3 with TRBJ2-3; D is uncertain. Trimming removed 5 bases at V and 6 bases at J, with 15 bases between. Per the germline V gene, CDR1 is SGHTA and CDR2 is FQGTGA. The CDR3 runs 14 residues. The CDR3 region has the DNA TGTGCCAGCAGCCCGGAGTGGGATCGGGATACGCAGTATTTT. It yields the protein CASSPEWDRDTQYF.

The table lists this clone with a count of one. The rearrangement joins TRBV19 to TRBJ1-6; no clear D. Germline V gives CDR1 LNHDA, CDR2 SQIVND (reference sequence). V shed 1 base and J shed 8 bases, with 6 bases lying between them. The CDR3 loop spans 13 amino acids. This CDR3 is CASSIGPDSPLHF. The CDR3 DNA reads TGTGCCAGTAGTATAGGCCCGGATTCACCCCTCCACTTT. The entire variable domain, with the rest obtained from reference TRBV19 and TRBJ1-6, is as follows: DGGITQSPKYLFRKEGQNVTLSCEQNLNHDAMYWYRQDPGQGLRLIYYSQIVNDFQKGDIAEGYSVSREKKESFPLTVTSAQKNPTAFYLCASSIGPDSPLHFGNGTRLTVT.

V usage is TRBV5-1 and J usage is TRBJ1-5, with 8 bases that match TRBD1. There are 17 residues in the CDR3. Germline V gene lookup returns CDR1 SGHRS and CDR2 YFSETQ. V dropped 8 bases and J dropped 2; count of bases not matched to a gene: 15. The CDR3 DNA reads as TGCGCCAGGAACGGACAGGGCGGATTCGGAGGCAATCAGCCCCAGCATTTT. Its translation is CARNGQGGFGGNQPQHF.

CDR3 sequence: CASSLDGLAARGGNGYTF. CDR3 nucleotide sequence: TGTGCCAGCAGCTTAGATGGATTGGCGGCCAGGGGAGGGAATGGCTACACCTTC. The chain employs TRBV7-9 and TRBJ1-2; possibly TRBD1 for D (6 bases). The CDR3 loop spans 18 amino acids. The V gene lost 1 base and the J gene lost 6 bases, with 24 bases spanning the gap. Germline V gives CDR1 SEHNR, CDR2 FQNEAQ (reference sequence).

Remarks on this clone: This CDR3 is also generated by other DNA sequences in the sample. The rearrangement joins TRBV28 to TRBJ2-7; D is unclear. This CDR3 spans 11 amino acids. V was pared by 3 bases and J by 4 bases, with 4 bases between. Germline CDR1 is MDHEN and CDR2 is SYDVKM. The CDR3: CASSFYYEQYV. DNA of the CDR3: TGTGCCAGCAGTTTCTATTACGAGCAGTACGTC.